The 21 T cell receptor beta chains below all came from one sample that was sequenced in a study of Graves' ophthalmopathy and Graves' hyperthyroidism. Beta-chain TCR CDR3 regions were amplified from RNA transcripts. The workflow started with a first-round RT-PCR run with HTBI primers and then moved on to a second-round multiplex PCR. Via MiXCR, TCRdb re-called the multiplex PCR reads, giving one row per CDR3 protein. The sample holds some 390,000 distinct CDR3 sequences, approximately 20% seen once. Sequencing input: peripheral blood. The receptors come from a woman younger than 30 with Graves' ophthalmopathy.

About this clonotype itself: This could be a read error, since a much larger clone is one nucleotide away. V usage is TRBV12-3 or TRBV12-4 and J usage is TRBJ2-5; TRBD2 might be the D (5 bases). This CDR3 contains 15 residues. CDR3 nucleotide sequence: TGTGCCAGCAGTTTAGGAACCGGGGTGGGCGAGACCAAGTACTTC. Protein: CASSLGTGVGETKYF.

CDR3: CASSLVGSPYGYTF. The CDR3, as DNA: TGTGCCAGCAGTTTAGTCGGCAGCCCCTATGGCTACACCTTC. The chain recombines TRBV12-3 or TRBV12-4 with TRBJ1-2; no reliable D call. The CDR3 is 14 amino acids. V was trimmed by 1 base and J by 4 bases, leaving 10 bases between them.

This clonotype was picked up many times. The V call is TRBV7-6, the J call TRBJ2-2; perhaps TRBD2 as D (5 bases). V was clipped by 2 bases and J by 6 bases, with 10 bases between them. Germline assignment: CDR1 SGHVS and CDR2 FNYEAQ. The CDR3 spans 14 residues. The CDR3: CASSLIRGSGELFF. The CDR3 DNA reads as TGTGCCAGCAGCTTAATCCGGGGATCCGGGGAGCTGTTTTTT.

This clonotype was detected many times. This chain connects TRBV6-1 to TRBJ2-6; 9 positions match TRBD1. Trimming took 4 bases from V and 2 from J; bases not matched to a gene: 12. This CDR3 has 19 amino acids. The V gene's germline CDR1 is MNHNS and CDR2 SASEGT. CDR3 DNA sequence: TGTGCCAGCAGTGGATCAACCGGGACAGGGCTAGCTGGGGCCAACGTCCTGACTTTC. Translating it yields CASSGSTGTGLAGANVLTF.

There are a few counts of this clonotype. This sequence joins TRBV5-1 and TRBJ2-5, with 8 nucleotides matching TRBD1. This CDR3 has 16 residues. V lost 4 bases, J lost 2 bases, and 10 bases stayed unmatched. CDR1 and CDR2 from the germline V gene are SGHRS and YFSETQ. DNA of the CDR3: TGCGCCAGCAGCGTTGGACAGGGAAGGGTACAAGAGACCCAGTACTTC. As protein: CASSVGQGRVQETQYF.

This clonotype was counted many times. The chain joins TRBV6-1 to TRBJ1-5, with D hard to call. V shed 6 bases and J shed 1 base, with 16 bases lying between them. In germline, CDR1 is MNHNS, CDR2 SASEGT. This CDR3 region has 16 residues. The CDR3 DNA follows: TGTGCCAGCAGGGAGGGTATTCATCTAAGCAATCAGCCCCAGCATTTT. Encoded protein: CASREGIHLSNQPQHF.

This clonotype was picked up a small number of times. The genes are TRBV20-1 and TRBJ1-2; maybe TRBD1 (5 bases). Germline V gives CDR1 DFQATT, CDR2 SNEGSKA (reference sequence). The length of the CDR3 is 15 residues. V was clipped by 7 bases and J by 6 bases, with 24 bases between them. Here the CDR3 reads CSVRTFEGRKDGYTF. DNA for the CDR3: TGCAGTGTCAGGACATTCGAGGGGAGAAAGGATGGCTACACCTTC.

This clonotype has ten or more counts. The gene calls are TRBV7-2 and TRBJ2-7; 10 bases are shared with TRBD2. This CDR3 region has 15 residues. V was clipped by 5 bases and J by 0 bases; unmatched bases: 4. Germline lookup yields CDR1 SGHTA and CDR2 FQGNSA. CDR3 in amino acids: CASSTTSGDSYEQYF. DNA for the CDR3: TGTGCCAGCAGCACCACTAGCGGGGACTCCTACGAGCAGTACTTC.

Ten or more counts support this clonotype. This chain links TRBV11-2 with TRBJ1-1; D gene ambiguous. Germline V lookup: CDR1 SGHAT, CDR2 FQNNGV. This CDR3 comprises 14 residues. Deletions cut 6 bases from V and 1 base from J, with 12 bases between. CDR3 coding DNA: TGTGCCAGCAGTTTATCGGGAGCGAACACTGAAGCTTTCTTT. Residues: CASSLSGANTEAFF.

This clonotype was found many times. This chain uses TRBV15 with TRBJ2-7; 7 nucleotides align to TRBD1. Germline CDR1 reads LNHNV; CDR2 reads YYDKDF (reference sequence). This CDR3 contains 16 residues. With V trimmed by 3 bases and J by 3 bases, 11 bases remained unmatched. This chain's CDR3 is CATSSNLPGQYYEQYF. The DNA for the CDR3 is TGTGCCACCAGCAGTAACCTCCCGGGACAGTACTACGAGCAGTACTTC.

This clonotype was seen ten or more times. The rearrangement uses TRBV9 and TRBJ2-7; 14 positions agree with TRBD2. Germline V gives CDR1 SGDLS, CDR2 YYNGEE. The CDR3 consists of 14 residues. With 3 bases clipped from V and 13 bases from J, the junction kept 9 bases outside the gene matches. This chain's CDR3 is CASSESGLAGALYF. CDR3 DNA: TGTGCCAGCAGCGAATCGGGACTAGCGGGGGCCCTCTACTTC. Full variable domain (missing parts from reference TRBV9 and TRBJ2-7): DSGVTQTPKHLITATGQRVTLRCSPRSGDLSVYWYQQSLDQGLQFLIQYYNGEERAKGNILERFSAQQFPDLHSELNLSSLELGDSALYFCASSESGLAGALYFGPGTRLTVT.

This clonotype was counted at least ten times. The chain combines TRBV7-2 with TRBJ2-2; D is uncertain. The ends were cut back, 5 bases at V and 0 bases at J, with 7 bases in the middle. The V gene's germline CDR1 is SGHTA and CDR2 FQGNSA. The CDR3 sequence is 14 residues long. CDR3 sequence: CASSPPANTGELFF. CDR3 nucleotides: TGTGCCAGCAGCCCACCGGCGAACACCGGGGAGCTGTTTTTT.

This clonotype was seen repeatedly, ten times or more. This CDR3 is CASSYWDRTEAFF. DNA for the CDR3: TGTGCCAGCAGTTACTGGGACAGGACTGAAGCTTTCTTT. J is TRBJ1-1 and V is TRBV6-2 or TRBV6-3; 8 nucleotides line up with TRBD1. The V and J ends lost 1 base and 5 bases, in that order; junction bases with no gene match: 0. The CDR3 runs to 13 residues. CDR1 MNHEY and CDR2 SVGEGT come from the germline V gene.

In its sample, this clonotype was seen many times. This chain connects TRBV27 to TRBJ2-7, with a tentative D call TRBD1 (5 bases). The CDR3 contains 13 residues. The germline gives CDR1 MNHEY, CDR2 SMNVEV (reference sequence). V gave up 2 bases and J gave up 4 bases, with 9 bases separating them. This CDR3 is CASSLRGQYEQYF. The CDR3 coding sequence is TGTGCCAGCAGTTTAAGGGGCCAGTACGAGCAGTACTTC.

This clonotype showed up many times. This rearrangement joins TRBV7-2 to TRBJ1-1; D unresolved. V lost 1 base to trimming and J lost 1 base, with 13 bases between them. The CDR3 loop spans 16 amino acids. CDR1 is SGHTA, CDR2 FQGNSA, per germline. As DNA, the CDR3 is TGTGCCAGCAGCTTAGGGACCATCTATGCGAACACTGAAGCTTTCTTT. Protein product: CASSLGTIYANTEAFF.

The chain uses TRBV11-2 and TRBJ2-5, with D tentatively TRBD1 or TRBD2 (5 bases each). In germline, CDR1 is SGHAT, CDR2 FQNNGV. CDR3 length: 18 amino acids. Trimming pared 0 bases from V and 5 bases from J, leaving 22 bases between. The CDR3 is CASSLDRGTGRLVETQYF. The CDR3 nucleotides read TGTGCCAGCAGCTTAGATCGTGGGACGGGCCGGTTGGTGGAGACCCAGTACTTC.

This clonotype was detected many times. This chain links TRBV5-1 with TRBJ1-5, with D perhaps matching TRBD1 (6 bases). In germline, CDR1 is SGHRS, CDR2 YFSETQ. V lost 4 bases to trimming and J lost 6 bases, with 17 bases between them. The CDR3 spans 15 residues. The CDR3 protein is CASSVDSTSSQPQHF. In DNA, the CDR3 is TGCGCCAGCAGCGTGGACAGTACATCAAGTCAGCCCCAGCATTTT.

DNA of the CDR3: TGTGCCAGCACCGAACCGAGGCGAAACAGAGAAGCTTTCTTT. As protein: CASTEPRRNREAFF. The chain has TRBV12-3 or TRBV12-4 and TRBJ1-1; no firm D call. V was pared by 7 bases and J by 8 bases, with 20 bases between. The CDR3 totals 14 residues.

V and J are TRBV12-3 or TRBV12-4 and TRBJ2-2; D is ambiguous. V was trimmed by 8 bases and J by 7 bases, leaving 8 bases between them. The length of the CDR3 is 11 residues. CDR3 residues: CASCADGELFF. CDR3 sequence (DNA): TGTGCCAGCTGTGCAGACGGGGAGCTGTTTTTT.

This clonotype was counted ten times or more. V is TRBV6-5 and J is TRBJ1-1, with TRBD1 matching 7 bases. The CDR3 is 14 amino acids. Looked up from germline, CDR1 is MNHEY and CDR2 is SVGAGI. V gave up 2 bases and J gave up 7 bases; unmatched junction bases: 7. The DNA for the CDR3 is TGTGCCAGCAGTTACAACAGGGGAAGAAGTGAAGCTTTCTTT. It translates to CASSYNRGRSEAFF.

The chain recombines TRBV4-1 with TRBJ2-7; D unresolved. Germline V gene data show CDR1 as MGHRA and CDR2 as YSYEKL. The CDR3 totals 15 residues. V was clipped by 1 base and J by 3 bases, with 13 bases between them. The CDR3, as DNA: TGCGCCAGCAGCCAAGGCTCCTCCTGGGGCTACGAGCAGTACTTC. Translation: CASSQGSSWGYEQYF.